At least ten counts were recorded for the clone carrying this TCR beta chain. The antigen is unknown. With 0 bases clipped from V and 6 bases from J, the junction kept 7 bases outside the gene matches. CDR1 is DFQATT and CDR2 is SNEGSKA in the germline V gene (reference sequence). The CDR3 consists of 16 residues. This sample was included in a study of neurological immune-mediated disorders. Study outcomes and limitations: No CDR3 amino acid sequences recurred among expanded clones across subjects, suggesting private repertoires in all groups.

MiXCR was run by TCRdb on the 5' RACE reads, yielding one entry per CDR3 protein. The table shows 11,000 to 15,000 distinct CDR3 sequences, with more than 9% occurring only once. The chain recombines TRBV20-1 with TRBJ1-5, with 11 bases lining up with TRBD1. Sequencing input: PBMCs. This TCR derives from a woman between 40 and 50 years old in good health. CDR3 DNA: TGCAGTGCTAGAGATGACACCGGGACAGGGGGTCAGCCCCAGCATTTT. It yields the protein CSARDDTGTGGQPQHF.